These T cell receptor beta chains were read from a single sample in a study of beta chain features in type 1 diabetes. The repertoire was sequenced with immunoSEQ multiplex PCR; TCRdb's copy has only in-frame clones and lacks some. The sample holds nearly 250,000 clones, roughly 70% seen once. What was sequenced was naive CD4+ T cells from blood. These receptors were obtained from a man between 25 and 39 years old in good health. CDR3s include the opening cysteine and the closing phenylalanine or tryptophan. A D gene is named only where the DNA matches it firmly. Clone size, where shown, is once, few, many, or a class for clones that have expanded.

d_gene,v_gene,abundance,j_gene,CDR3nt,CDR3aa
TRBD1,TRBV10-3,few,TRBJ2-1,TGTGCCATCAACCAGGGACAGAGGAGAGACAATGAGCAGTTCTTC,CAINQGQRRDNEQFF
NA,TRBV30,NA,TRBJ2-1,TGTGCCTGGAGTGTGCTACAGGGAGTTAACAATGAGCAGTTCTTC,CAWSVLQGVNNEQFF
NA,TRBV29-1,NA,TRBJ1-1,TGCAGCGTGAGACAGATGATGAACACTGAAGCTTTCTTT,CSVRQMMNTEAFF
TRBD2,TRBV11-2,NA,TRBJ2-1,TGTGCCAGCAGGGGAGAGGGACTAGCGACCCACAATGAGCAGTTCTTC,CASRGEGLATHNEQFF
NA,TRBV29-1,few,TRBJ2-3,TGCAGCGTGAGGGGCTCGGGGGCAGATACGCAGTATTTT,CSVRGSGADTQYF
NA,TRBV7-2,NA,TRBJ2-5,TGTGCCAGCAGCTCGGTGGGCCAAGAGACCCAGTACTTC,CASSSVGQETQYF
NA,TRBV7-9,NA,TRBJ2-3,TGTGCCAGTCAAGCTAAGGGGGATACGCAGTATTTT,CASQAKGDTQYF
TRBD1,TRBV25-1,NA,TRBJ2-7,TGTGCCAGCAGTGAATGGGCAGGGGGCCATTCCTACGAGCAGTACTTC,CASSEWAGGHSYEQYF
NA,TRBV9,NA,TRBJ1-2,TGTGCCAGCAGCGCCCCCAGTGGGGGCTACACCTTC,CASSAPSGGYTF
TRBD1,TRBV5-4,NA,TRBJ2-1,TGTGCCAGCAGCTTGGAGGGACAGGGATACAATGAGCAGTTCTTC,CASSLEGQGYNEQFF
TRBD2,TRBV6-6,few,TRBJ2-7,TGTGCCAGCAGTTACTCCGGCGGGAGGGTCTACGAGCAGTACTTC,CASSYSGGRVYEQYF
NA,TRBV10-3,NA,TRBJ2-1,TGTGCCATCAGTGAGATCGGGGGTGAGCAGTTCTTC,CAISEIGGEQFF
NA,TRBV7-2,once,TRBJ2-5,TGTGCCAGCAGCCTCCCGACTTGGATGGGGGAGACCCAGTACTTC,CASSLPTWMGETQYF
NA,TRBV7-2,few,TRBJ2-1,TGTGCCAGCAGGAGGGACAATGAGCAGTTCTTC,CASRRDNEQFF
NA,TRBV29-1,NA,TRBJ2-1,TGCAGCGTTCAATCTCGCGGGGAGTACAATGAGCAGTTCTTC,CSVQSRGEYNEQFF
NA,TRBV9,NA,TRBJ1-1,TGTGCCAGCAGCGAGGCAGCGAACACTGAAGCTTTCTTT,CASSEAANTEAFF
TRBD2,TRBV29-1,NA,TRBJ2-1,TGCAGCGTTGAAGATTGGAAGGTAGCGGGAGAAGTGGGTGAGCAGTTCTTC,CSVEDWKVAGEVGEQFF
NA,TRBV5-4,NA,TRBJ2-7,TGTGCCAGCAGCTTGGCCGGCAACAGCCGGGAGCAGTACTTC,CASSLAGNSREQYF
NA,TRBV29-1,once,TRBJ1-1,TGCAGCGTTAAGGACTTGAACACTGAAGCTTTCTTT,CSVKDLNTEAFF
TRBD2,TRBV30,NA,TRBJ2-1,TGTGCCTGGAGCCGGACTAGCGGGGCCAATGAGCAGTTCTTC,CAWSRTSGANEQFF
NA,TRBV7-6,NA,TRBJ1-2,TGTGCCAGCAGCTTAGAGGGCACGGGCTATGGCTACACCTTC,CASSLEGTGYGYTF
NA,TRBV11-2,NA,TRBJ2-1,TGTGCCAGCAGCTTAGTCCTACAGCACAATGAGCAGTTCTTC,CASSLVLQHNEQFF
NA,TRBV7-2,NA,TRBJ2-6,TGTGCCAGCAGCTTAGAACCCTCTGGGGCCAACGTCCTGACTTTC,CASSLEPSGANVLTF
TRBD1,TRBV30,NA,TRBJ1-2,TGTGCCTGGAGTGAAACAGGGGATGGCTACACCTTC,CAWSETGDGYTF
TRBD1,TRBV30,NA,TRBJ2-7,TGTGCCTGGCGACAGGGCGGCTACGAGCAGTACTTC,CAWRQGGYEQYF
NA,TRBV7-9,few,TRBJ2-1,TGTGCCAGCAGCCCCAGCAGGGGCATTAACAATGAGCAGTTCTTC,CASSPSRGINNEQFF
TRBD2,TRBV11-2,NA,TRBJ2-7,TGTGCCAGCAGCCTAGGGGTTAGCGGGGTATACGAGCAGTACTTC,CASSLGVSGVYEQYF
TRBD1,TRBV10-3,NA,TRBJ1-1,TGTGCCATCAGTGACAGAGGGACAGGGGGTGGAAACACTGAAGCTTTCTTT,CAISDRGTGGGNTEAFF
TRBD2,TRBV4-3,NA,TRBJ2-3,TGCGCCAGCAGCCAAGAGACTAGCGGGAGTCGGGTGTATTTT,CASSQETSGSRVYF
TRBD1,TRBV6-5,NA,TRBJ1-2,TGTGCCAGCAGTCTACAGGGGAAGGGCTACACCTTC,CASSLQGKGYTF
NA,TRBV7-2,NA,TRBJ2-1,TGTGCCAGCAGTAAAGGCGGGGTTGAGCAGTTCTTC,CASSKGGVEQFF
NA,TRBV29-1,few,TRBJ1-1,TGCAGCGTGGAGGAAACTCGGGTTGAAGCTTTCTTT,CSVEETRVEAFF
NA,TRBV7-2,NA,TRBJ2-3,TGTGCCAGCAGCTCGACTCGGGGCACAGATACGCAGTATTTT,CASSSTRGTDTQYF
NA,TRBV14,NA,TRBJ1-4,TGTGCCAGCAGCCAAGATCTGGGGGGCTTCGGGAAACTGTTTTTT,CASSQDLGGFGKLFF
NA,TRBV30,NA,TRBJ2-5,TGTGCCTGGGGGGGGAGCCCGGAGACCCAGTACTTC,CAWGGSPETQYF
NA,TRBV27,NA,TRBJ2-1,TGTGCCAGCTCGACGGCGGCCTACAATGAGCAGTTCTTC,CASSTAAYNEQFF
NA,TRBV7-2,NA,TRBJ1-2,TGTGCCAGCAGCTTAGAGGCAGGGCCGAACTATGGCTACACCTTC,CASSLEAGPNYGYTF
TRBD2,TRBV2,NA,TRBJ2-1,TGTGCCAGCAGTGAACTCCTAGCGGGGTACTCCTACAATGAGCAGTTCTTC,CASSELLAGYSYNEQFF
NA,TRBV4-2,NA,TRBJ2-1,TGTGCCAGCAGCCAAAGGGCAGGTAATGAGCAGTTCTTC,CASSQRAGNEQFF
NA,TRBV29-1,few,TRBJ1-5,TGCAGCGTTGGGGGTAGGAGCAATCAGCCCCAGCATTTT,CSVGGRSNQPQHF
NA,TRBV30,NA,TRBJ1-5,TGTGCCTGGAGTGGATTAGGCGGGCAGCCCCAGCATTTT,CAWSGLGGQPQHF
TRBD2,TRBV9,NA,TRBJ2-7,TGTGCCAGCAGCGTAACCCCTCGGGAGGGCCTCTACGAGCAGTACTTC,CASSVTPREGLYEQYF
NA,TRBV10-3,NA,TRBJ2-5,TGTGCCATCACCCCAGACCTCCAAGAGACCCAGTACTTC,CAITPDLQETQYF
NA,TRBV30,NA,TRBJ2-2,TGTGCCTGGAGTGTACGGAGGGCAACCGGGGAGCTGTTTTTT,CAWSVRRATGELFF
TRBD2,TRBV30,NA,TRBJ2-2,TGTGCCTGGAGGCCTAGCGGTCGCACCGGGGAGCTGTTTTTT,CAWRPSGRTGELFF
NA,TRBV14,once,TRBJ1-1,TGTGCCAGCAGCCAAGATCAAGGGTATGGGAGGAACACTGAAGCTTTCTTT,CASSQDQGYGRNTEAFF
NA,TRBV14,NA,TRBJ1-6,TGTGCCAGCAGCCAAGGAGGCTCCTATAATTCACCCCTCCACTTT,CASSQGGSYNSPLHF